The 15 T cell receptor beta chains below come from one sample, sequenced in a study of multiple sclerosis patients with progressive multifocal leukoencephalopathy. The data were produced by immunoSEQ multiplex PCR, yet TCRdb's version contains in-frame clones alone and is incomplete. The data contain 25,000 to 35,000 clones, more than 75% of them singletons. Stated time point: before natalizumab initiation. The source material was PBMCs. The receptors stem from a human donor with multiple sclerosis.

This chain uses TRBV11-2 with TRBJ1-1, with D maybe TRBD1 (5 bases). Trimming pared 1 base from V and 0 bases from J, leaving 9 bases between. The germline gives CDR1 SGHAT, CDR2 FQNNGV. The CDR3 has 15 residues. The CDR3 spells CASSLGPGVNTEAFF. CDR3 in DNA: TGTGCCAGCAGCTTAGGTCCGGGGGTGAACACTGAAGCTTTCTTT.

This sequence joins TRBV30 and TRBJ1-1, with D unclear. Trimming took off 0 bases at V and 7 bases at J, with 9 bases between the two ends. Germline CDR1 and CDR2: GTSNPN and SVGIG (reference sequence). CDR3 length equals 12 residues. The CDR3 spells CAWSVRQIEAFF. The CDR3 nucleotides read TGTGCCTGGAGTGTCCGCCAAATTGAAGCTTTCTTT.

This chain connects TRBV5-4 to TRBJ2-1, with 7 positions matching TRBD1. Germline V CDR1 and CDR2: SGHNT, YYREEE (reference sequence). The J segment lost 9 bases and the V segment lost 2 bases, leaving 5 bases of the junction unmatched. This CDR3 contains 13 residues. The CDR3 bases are TGTGCCAGCAGCTTACCAGGGGGTGGTGAGCAGTTCTTC. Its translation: CASSLPGGGEQFF.

The CDR3 sequence: CASTERYKKAFF. The CDR3, as DNA: TGTGCCAGCACCGAAAGGTACAAGAAAGCTTTCTTT. The J gene is TRBJ1-1, the V gene TRBV6-1; no clear D. The germline V gene encodes CDR1 MNHNS and CDR2 SASEGT. The V and J ends lost 7 bases and 9 bases respectively, with 15 bases between them. The CDR3 contains 12 residues.

The CDR3 here is CASRTGGHQPQHF. In DNA, the CDR3 is TGTGCCAGTAGAACAGGGGGGCATCAGCCCCAGCATTTT. The chain carries TRBV19 and TRBJ1-5, with 8 bases aligning to TRBD1. The CDR3 runs to 13 residues. The V segment lost 6 bases and the J segment 5 bases; nucleotides outside the gene matches: 3. Germline V gives CDR1 LNHDA, CDR2 SQIVND (reference sequence).

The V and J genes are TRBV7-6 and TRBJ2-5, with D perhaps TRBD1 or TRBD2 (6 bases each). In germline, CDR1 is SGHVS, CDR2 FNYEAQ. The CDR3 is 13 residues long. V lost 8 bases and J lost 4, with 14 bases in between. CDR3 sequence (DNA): TGTGCCAGCGGCCGCGGAGGGGGAGAGACCCAGTACTTC. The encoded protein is CASGRGGGETQYF. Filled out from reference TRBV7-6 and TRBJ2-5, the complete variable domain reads GAGVSQSPRYKVTKRGQDVALRCDPISGHVSLYWYRQALGQGPEFLTYFNYEAQQDKSGLPNDRFSAERPEGSISTLTIQRTEQRDSAMYRCASGRGGGETQYFGPGTRLLVL.

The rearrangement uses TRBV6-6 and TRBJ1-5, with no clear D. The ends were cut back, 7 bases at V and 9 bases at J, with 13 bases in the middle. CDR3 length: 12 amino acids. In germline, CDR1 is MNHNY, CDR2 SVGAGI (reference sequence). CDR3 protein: CASTPLGGPQHF. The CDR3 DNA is TGTGCCAGCACCCCTCTAGGTGGGCCCCAGCATTTT.

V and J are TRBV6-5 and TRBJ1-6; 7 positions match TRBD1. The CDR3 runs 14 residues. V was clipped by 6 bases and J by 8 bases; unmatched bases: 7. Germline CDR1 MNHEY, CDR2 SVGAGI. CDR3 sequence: CASSPRQGDSPLHF. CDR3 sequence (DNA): TGTGCCAGCAGCCCCCGACAGGGTGATTCACCCCTCCACTTT.

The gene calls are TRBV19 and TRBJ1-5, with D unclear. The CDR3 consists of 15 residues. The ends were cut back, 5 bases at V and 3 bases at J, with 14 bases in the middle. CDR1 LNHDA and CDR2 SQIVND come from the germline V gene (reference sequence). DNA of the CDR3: TGTGCCAGTAGTTACCCCGGTCCCAACAATCAGCCCCAGCATTTT. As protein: CASSYPGPNNQPQHF.

CDR3 protein: CASSVRGAQETQYF. The DNA for the CDR3 is TGTGCCAGCAGTGTCCGGGGGGCCCAAGAGACCCAGTACTTC. The gene calls are TRBV7-3 and TRBJ2-5, with TRBD2 as a possible D gene (7 bases). The germline V gene encodes CDR1 SGHTA and CDR2 FQGTGA. This CDR3 region has 14 residues. V lost 6 bases, J lost 1 base, and 12 bases lay in between.

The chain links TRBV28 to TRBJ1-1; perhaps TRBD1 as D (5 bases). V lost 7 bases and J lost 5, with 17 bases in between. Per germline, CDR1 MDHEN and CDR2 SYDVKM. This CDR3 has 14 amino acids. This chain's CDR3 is CASTRDRPVTEAFF. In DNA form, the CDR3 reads TGTGCCAGCACTCGGGACCGTCCGGTTACTGAAGCTTTCTTT.

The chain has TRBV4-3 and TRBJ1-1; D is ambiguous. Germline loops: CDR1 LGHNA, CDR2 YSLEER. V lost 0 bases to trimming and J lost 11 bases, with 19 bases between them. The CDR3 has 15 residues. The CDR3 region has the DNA TGCGCCAGCAGCCAAGATTTGGGCTTGGTCTTAGAGGCTTTCTTT. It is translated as CASSQDLGLVLEAFF.

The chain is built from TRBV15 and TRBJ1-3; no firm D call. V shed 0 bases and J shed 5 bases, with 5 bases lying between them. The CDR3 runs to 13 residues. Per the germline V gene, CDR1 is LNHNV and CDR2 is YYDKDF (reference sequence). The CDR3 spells CATSREMRNTIYF. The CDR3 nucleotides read TGTGCCACCAGCAGAGAAATGAGAAACACCATATATTTT.

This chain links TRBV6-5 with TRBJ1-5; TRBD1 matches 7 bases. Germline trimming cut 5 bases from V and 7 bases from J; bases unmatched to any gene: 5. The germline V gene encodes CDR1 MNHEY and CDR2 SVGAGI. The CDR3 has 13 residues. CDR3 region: CASSDRVGQPQHF. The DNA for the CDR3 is TGTGCCAGCAGTGACAGGGTCGGGCAGCCCCAGCATTTT.

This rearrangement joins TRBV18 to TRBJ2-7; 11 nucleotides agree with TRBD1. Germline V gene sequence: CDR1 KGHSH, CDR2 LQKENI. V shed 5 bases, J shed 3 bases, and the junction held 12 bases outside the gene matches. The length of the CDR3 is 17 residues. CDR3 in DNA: TGTGCCAGCTCAGGCAAGGAGGGACAGGGGGTCGTCTACGAGCAGTACTTC. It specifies CASSGKEGQGVVYEQYF.